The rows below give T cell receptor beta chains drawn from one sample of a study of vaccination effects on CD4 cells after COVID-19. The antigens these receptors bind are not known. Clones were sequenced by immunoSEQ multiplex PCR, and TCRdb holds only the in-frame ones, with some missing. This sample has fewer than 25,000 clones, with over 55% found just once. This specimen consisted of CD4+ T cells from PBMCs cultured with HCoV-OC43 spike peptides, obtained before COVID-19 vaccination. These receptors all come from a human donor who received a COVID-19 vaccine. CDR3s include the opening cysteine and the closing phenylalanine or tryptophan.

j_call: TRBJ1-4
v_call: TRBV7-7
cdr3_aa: CASSPGTGAQKLFF

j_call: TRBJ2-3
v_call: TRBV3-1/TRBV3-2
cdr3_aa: CASSPSGLSTDTQYF

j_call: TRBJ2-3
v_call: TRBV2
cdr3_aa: CASSGDGVNTQYF

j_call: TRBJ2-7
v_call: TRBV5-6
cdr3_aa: CASSLLGSPDYEQYF

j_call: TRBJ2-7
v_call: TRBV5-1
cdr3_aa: CASSSGTGGAYEQYF

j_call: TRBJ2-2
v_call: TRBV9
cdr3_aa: CASSVSSGTPYTGELFF

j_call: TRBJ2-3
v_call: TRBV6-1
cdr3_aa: CASSEGVVDTQYF

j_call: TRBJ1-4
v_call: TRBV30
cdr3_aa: CAWSEMGEPHEKLFF

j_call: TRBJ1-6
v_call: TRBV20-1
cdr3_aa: CSASVGRNSPLHF

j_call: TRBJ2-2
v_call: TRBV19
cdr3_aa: CASSTGRTGGFTGELFF

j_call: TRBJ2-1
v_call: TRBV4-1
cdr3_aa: CASSQARGDFSYNEQFF

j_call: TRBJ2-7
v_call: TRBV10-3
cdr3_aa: CAISDQSMGGSEQYF

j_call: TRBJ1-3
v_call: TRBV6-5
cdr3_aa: CASSYSLLRSGNTIYF

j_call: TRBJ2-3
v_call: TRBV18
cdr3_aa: CASSPLFDAVGDTQYF

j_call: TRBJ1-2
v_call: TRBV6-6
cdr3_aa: CASSGQGNFGAYTF

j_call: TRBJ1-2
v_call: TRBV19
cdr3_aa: CASSIDGGYGGYTF

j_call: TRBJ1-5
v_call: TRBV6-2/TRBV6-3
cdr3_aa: CASSLSAHNQPQHF

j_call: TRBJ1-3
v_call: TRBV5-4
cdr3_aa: CASSLQGSGNTIYF

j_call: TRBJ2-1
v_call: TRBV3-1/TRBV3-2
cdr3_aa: CASSRLSGEQFF

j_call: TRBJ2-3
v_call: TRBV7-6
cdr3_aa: CASSLRTSGASSTDTQYF

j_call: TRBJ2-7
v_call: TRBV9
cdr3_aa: CASSPTIAGYMGDYHAYEQYF

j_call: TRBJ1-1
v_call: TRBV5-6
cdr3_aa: CASTSPVNTEAFF

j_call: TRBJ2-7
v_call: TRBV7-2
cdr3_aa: CASSFSRGEQYF

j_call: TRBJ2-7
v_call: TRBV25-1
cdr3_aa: CASSDGNRGSYEQYF

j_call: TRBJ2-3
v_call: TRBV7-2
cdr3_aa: CASSFRDKTDTQYF

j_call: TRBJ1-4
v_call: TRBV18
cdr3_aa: CASSPPDGFGEKLFF

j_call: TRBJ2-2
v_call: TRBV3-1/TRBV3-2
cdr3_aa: CASSQTGLDTGELFF

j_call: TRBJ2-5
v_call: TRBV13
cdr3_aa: CASSRLAGAGETQYF

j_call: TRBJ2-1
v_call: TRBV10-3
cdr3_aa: CAISGQGGISYNEQFF

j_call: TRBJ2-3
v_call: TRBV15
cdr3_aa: CATSRDQRERRNTQYF

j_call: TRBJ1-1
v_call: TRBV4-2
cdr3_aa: CASSPPQGPNTEAFF

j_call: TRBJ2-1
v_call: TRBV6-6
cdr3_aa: CASSEMGLAGGEQFF

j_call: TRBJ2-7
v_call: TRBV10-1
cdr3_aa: CASSAIGRAGEQYF

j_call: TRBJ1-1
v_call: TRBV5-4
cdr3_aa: CASSSNTEAFF

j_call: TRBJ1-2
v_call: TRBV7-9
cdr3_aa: CASSLPKTGEREGYYGYTF

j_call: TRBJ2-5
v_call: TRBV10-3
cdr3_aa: CAISESQETQYF

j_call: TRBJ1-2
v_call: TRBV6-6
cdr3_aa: CASSPQGWNGYTF

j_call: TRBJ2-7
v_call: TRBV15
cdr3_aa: CATSRGQGSEVDF

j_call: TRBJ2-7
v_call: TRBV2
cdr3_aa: CASSLPRAGTGGYEQYF

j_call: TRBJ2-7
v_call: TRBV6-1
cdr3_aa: CASSVESSGTTYEQYF

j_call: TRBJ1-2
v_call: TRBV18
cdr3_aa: CASSPPTANYGYTF

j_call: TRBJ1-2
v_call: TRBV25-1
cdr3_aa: CASSEFKGLGYTF

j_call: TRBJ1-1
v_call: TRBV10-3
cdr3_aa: CAISEWAQANTEAFF

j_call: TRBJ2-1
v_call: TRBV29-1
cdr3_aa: CSGATRLADYNEQFF

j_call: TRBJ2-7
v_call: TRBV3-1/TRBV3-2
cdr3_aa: CASSLWDSSYEQYF

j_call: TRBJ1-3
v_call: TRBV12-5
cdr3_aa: CASGAGGGVGNTIYF

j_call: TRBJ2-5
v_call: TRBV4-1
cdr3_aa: CASSHRAAGEKVTQYF